This T cell receptor beta chain was recovered during a study of CD8+ T cells in alopecia areata. Isolated RNA was reverse transcribed into cDNA used as the sequencing template. Clones were read by immunoSEQ multiplex PCR, and TCRdb kept only the in-frame ones, dropping some. This table has 150,000 or so clones, more than 45% appearing once. As part of sample collection, lesional scalp punch biopsies and peripheral blood were taken from alopecia areata patients. Germline assignment: CDR1 SNHLY and CDR2 FYNNEI. The CDR3 consists of 14 residues. J lost 6 bases, V lost 5 bases, and 8 bases had no gene match.

The specimen was CD4+ T cells sorted from blood. This receptor was obtained from a human donor with alopecia areata. This sequence joins TRBV2 and TRBJ2-7; 9 bases match TRBD1. CDR3 in amino acids: CASSYSTGGGEQYF. The DNA for the CDR3 is TGTGCCAGCAGTTACAGTACAGGGGGCGGCGAGCAGTACTTC.